The sequence of this T cell receptor (beta chain) was determined in a study of cytomegalovirus exposure and HLA in healthy donors. General study findings and limits: Overall, approximately 150 TCR beta chains were annotated as cytomegalovirus-associated. Rare TCR sequences predominated, though certain public TCRs were found in many donors. It was reportedly the case that the classifier diagnosed cytomegalovirus status with high specificity and sensitivity.

TCRdb keeps only in-frame clones here, not all; method: immunoSEQ multiplex PCR. Counted here are 150,000 to 200,000 clones, roughly 84% occurring once; the ten biggest clones make up about 7%. V dropped 5 bases and J dropped 4 bases, with 26 bases sitting between them. The CDR3 totals 18 residues. CDR1 is PRHDT and CDR2 is FYEKMQ in the germline V gene (reference sequence). A roughly 120-subject validation cohort, separate from the 666-subject first cohort, supplied the donors. Comment on this clone: Its antigen is not known.

Input material: PBMCs. V and J are TRBV13 and TRBJ2-5, with TRBD1 as a possible D gene (6 bases). This clonotype originated in a man aged 18 to 29 in good health and CMV-seropositive. The CDR3 spells CASSPSPPGVVLVETQYF. The CDR3 DNA reads as TGTGCCAGCAGCCCGAGCCCCCCAGGGGTGGTTTTAGTAGAGACCCAGTACTTC.